This T cell receptor (beta chain) was found in a study of T cell clones after liver transplantation. Study-level background: Liver transplant recipients had immunosuppression withdrawal attempted within 2 years. Post-transplant blood was tracked for graft-donor-reactive T cell clones identified in a pre-transplant mixed lymphocyte reaction. Three of eight recipients were HCV-positive; others had non-autoimmune, non-viral indications.

Thawed unstimulated PBMCs were FACS-sorted by CD3, CD4 and CD8 into two populations. Sequencing used immunoSEQ multiplex PCR; TCRdb keeps in-frame clones, though not all of them. Of about 60,000 clones in the sample, 70% to 75% were seen once. Germline loops: CDR1 MGHDK, CDR2 SYGVNS. The ends lost 8 bases at V and 6 bases at J; junction bases unmatched: 15. This CDR3 contains 16 residues. The material sequenced was CD4+ T cells from blood, taken before liver transplant. The rearrangement joins TRBV25-1 to TRBJ2-3, with 9 bases aligning to TRBD2. The source of this sequence is a human donor who received a liver transplant. The CDR3: CASSPQGAGGPDTQYF. CDR3 in DNA: TGTGCCAGCTCTCCGCAGGGAGCGGGGGGCCCCGATACGCAGTATTTT.